The source of this T cell receptor (beta chain) is a study of lymphopenia after photon versus proton radiotherapy. This clone was observed a handful of times. The antigen remains undetermined. V was clipped by 0 bases and J by 0 bases, with 9 bases between them. CDR1 and CDR2 from the germline V gene are MNHEY and SVGAGI. The CDR3 covers 15 residues. TCRdb keeps only in-frame clones here, not all; method: immunoSEQ multiplex PCR. The sample lists about 40,000 clones; around 84% were seen once. General study findings and limits: Proton therapy kept repertoires fairly stable, unlike photons, which gained effector/memory cells. Better survival with proton therapy was suggested as possible, not demonstrated. Oligoclonal CD8+ Temra expansion after nadir drove photon patients' diversity drop.

V is TRBV6-5 and J is TRBJ2-7; D ambiguous. The sequenced sample was peripheral blood, obtained from a patient treated with proton-based radiotherapy. The receptor comes from a woman in her seventies with pancreatic cancer. Some clones in this sample may be carry-over from other donors' samples. The CDR3 loop is CASSYSQVPSYEQYF. CDR3 in DNA: TGTGCCAGCAGTTACTCGCAGGTTCCCTCCTACGAGCAGTACTTC.